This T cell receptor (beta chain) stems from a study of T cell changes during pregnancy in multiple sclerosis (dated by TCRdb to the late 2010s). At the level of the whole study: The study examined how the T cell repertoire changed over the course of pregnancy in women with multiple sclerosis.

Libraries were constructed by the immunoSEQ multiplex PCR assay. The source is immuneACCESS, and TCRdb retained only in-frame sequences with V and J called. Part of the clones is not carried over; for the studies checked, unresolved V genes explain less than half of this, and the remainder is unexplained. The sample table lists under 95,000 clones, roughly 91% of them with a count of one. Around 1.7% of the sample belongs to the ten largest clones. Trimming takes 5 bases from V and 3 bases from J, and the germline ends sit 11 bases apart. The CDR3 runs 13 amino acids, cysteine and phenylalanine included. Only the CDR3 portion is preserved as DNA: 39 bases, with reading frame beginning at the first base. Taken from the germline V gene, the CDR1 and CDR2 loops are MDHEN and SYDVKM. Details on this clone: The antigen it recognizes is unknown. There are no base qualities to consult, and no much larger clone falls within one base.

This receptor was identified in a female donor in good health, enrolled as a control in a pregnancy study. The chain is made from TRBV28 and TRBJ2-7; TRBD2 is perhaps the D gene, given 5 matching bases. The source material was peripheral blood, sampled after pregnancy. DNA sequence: TGTGCCAGCAGTAGGTACGGGGTCTACGAGCAGTACTTC. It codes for CASSRYGVYEQYF.